One sample yielded the 10 T cell receptor beta chains listed below, sequenced in a study of molecular identifiers for immune sequencing clone quantification. TCRdb processed the PCR reads anew with MiXCR; each CDR3 protein has one entry. This sample yields hundreds of thousands of distinct CDR3 sequences, of which around 25% are seen a single time; about 0.81% belongs to the top ten. The material sequenced was naive CD8+ T cells from blood, with Jurkat cell RNA spiked in. Indicated subset: FACS-sorted CD8+CD4-CCR7+CD45RA+ naive T cells. The receptors here all came from a human donor in good health. Some libraries in this study had Jurkat cell RNA spiked in.

The chain combines TRBV11-2 with TRBJ2-1; 10 positions match TRBD2. V lost 4 bases, J lost 3 bases, and 6 bases stayed unmatched. From germline, CDR1 is SGHAT and CDR2 FQNNGV. The CDR3 has 16 residues. CDR3 nucleotides: TGTGCCAGCAGCTCATCGGGACTAGCGAACTACAATGAGCAGTTCTTC. Translation gives CASSSSGLANYNEQFF.

This clonotype was seen at least ten times. One junction end disagrees with the germline gene, perhaps due to a read error. The genes are TRBV28 and TRBJ2-3; D possibly corresponds to TRBD2 (5 bases). The CDR3 is made up of 19 amino acids. Germline V gives CDR1 MDHEN, CDR2 SYDVKM. The chain's CDR3 is CASSFPRTGSITPTHTQYF. The CDR3 DNA sequence: TGTGCCAGCAGTTTCCCCCGGACGGGGTCCATTACCCCCACACATACGCAGTATTTT.

This clonotype occurred many times. J is TRBJ2-5 and V is TRBV7-8, with D perhaps TRBD1 or TRBD2 (5 bases each). Per the germline V gene, CDR1 is SGHVS and CDR2 is FQNEAQ. The CDR3 contains 14 residues. Trimming removed 0 bases from V and 4 bases from J, with 9 bases in between. CDR3 bases: TGTGCCAGCAGCTTAGCTTACGGGGCAGAGACCCAGTACTTC. Residues: CASSLAYGAETQYF.

This clonotype came up a few times. V is TRBV11-3 and J is TRBJ2-7; 11 bases agree with TRBD2. Germline values: CDR1 SGHNT, CDR2 YENEEA. The junction had 6 bases not matched to a gene; V was cut back by 4 bases and J by 4 bases. CDR3 length: 15 residues. The CDR3 region is CASSSHSGREYEQYF. The CDR3 DNA sequence: TGTGCCAGCAGCTCCCATAGCGGGAGGGAGTACGAGCAGTACTTC.

This sequence joins TRBV7-9 and TRBJ1-2; D not resolved. The CDR3 extends over 13 amino acids. Germline CDR1 SEHNR, CDR2 FQNEAQ (reference sequence). V lost 5 bases and J 8 bases, leaving 15 bases between the germline ends. This CDR3 is CASSNRAEGGYTF. CDR3 sequence (DNA): TGTGCCAGCAGCAATAGAGCGGAGGGAGGCTACACCTTC.

The chain carries TRBV28 and TRBJ1-1, with a weak D call TRBD1 (5 bases). In germline, CDR1 is MDHEN, CDR2 SYDVKM. The CDR3 consists of 13 residues. Trimming took 7 bases from V and 0 from J, leaving 9 bases between them. The CDR3 DNA sequence: TGTGCCAGCAAAGACAGTATGAACACTGAAGCTTTCTTT. It codes for CASKDSMNTEAFF.

The chain has TRBV11-2 and TRBJ2-7; 8 nucleotides match TRBD2. CDR1 SGHAT and CDR2 FQNNGV come from the germline V gene. This CDR3 comprises 15 residues. V trimming: 1 base; J trimming: 3 bases; junction bases outside the gene matches: 5. CDR3 nucleotides: TGTGCCAGCAGCTTAGGCGGGGGGCCCTTCTACGAGCAGTACTTC. Translation: CASSLGGGPFYEQYF.

J is TRBJ1-4 and V is TRBV5-1; D gene unclear. Per germline, CDR1 SGHRS and CDR2 YFSETQ. V shed 0 bases and J shed 5 bases, with 17 bases lying between them. There are 17 residues in the CDR3. The CDR3 region is CASSLEGPTLPNEKLFF. CDR3 coding DNA: TGCGCCAGCAGCTTGGAAGGGCCTACCCTCCCCAATGAAAAACTGTTTTTT.

This clonotype turned up a few times. This chain connects TRBV4-3 to TRBJ2-3; D is uncertain. Trimming shortened V by 0 bases and J by 0 bases, and 13 bases separated the two germline ends. This CDR3 has 17 amino acids. The V gene's germline CDR1 is LGHNA and CDR2 YSLEER. This CDR3 is CASSQDSAGPSTDTQYF. CDR3 sequence (DNA): TGCGCCAGCAGCCAAGACTCGGCAGGACCTAGCACAGATACGCAGTATTTT.

The table lists this clonotype with many counts. The chain combines TRBV24-1 with TRBJ2-3; 7 nucleotides match TRBD2. V lost 4 bases to trimming and J lost 3 bases; unmatched junction nucleotides: 6. The CDR3 totals 15 residues. CDR1 and CDR2 from the germline V gene are KGHDR and SFDVKD. The CDR3 nucleotides are TGTGCCACCAGTGAGTCCGGGACTACAACAGATACGCAGTATTTT. Its translation is CATSESGTTTDTQYF.